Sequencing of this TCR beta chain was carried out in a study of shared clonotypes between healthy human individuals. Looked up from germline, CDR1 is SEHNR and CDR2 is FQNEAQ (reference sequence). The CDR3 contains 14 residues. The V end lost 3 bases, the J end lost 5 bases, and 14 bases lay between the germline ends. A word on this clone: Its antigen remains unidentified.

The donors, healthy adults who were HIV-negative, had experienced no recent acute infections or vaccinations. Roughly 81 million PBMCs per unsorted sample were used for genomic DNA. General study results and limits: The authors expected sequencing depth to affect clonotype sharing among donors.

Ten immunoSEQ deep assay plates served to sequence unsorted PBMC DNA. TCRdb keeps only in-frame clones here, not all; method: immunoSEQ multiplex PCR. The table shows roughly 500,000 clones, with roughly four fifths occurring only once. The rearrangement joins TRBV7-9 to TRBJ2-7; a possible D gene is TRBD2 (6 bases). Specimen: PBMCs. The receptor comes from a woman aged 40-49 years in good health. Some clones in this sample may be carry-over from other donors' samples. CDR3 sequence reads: CASSFGGARHEQYF. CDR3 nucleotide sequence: TGTGCCAGCAGCTTTGGAGGGGCGCGGCACGAGCAGTACTTC.